Within the sample, the clone carrying this TCR beta chain is medium-sized (0.01 to 0.1%). Its antigen is currently unknown. The CDR3 extends over 14 amino acids. Per germline, CDR1 MNHEY and CDR2 SMNVEV (reference sequence). J gave up 4 bases and V 6 bases, and 6 bases lay outside the gene matches. The sample belongs to a study of cytomegalovirus exposure and HLA in healthy donors. Overall study findings and caveats: It was confirmed in vitro that three of the CMV-associated chains were specific for CMV antigens. In a later analysis, at a false discovery rate of 0.05, fewer than 20,000 TCR beta sequences were associated with HLA alleles. Researchers catalogued approximately 170 TCR beta chains as cytomegalovirus-associated.

Primers for the PCR totalled 60 Vbeta and 13 Jbeta. The repertoire was sequenced with immunoSEQ multiplex PCR; TCRdb's copy has only in-frame clones and lacks some. The sample lists 50,000 to 60,000 clones, over 60% occurring once. V usage is TRBV27 and J usage is TRBJ2-3; 8 bases align to TRBD2. The sequencing sample was made of PBMCs. This clonotype originated in a woman in her thirties or forties in good health and CMV-seropositive. The CDR3 DNA follows: TGTGCCAGCAGGCTAGCGGGTTACGCAGATACGCAGTATTTT. This sequence encodes CASRLAGYADTQYF.